This TCR beta chain was found in a study of T-cell reconstitution after alpha-beta-depleted transplantation in children. Unique molecular identifiers featured in how the TCRbeta library was prepared. TCRdb fed the PCR reads into MiXCR, producing one record per CDR3 protein. The repertoire holds approximately 1,000,000 distinct CDR3 sequences, with roughly 31% as singletons. Germline V CDR1 and CDR2: SGHRS, YFSETQ. With 6 bases clipped from V and 2 bases from J, the junction kept 6 bases outside the gene matches. The CDR3 extends over 14 amino acids. In this sample, this clonotype turned up a few times. The antigen is undetermined. The study's findings and limits: Two months or so post-transplant, alpha-beta T cells reportedly derived from several hundred expanded graft clones.

This receptor was obtained from a boy younger than two who had a stem cell transplant for SCID, so the T cells may come from the graft donor. The sample here was PBMCs, mostly from graft donor cells, taken 360 days after TCRalphabeta/CD19-depleted stem cell transplant. The chain links TRBV5-1 to TRBJ2-7; 9 positions agree with TRBD1. As DNA, the CDR3 is TGCGCCAGCACCTTCGGACAGGGGCCCTACGAGCAGTACTTC. It codes for CASTFGQGPYEQYF.